The source of this T cell receptor beta chain is a study of metastatic and nonmetastatic thyroid tumors. Per the study methods: Researchers built a distant-metastasis classifier for papillary thyroid cancer that drew on CDR3 differences across clinicopathological groups. TCRdb reprocessed the PCR reads using MiXCR. These V and J calls originate from TCRdb's pipeline instead of the authors' own analysis. The table has 10,000 to 15,000 clones, roughly 31% seen once. All patients were untreated before thyroid surgery. Study-wide results and caveats: In blood and tumor, TCR beta diversity was reportedly significantly higher in malignant thyroid tumors than in benign nodules.

Comment on this clone: The antigen is not known.

This TCR derives from a male donor with papillary thyroid cancer or a benign thyroid nodule (not recorded which). Some clones in this sample may be carry-over from other donors' samples. Sample: tumor tissue.

The chain's CDR3 is CASSPDVAGTSTDTQYF. CDR3 DNA sequence: TGTGCCAGCAGCCCGGACGTGGCTGGTACTAGCACAGATACGCAGTATTTT. V usage is TRBV14 and J usage is TRBJ2-3; no clear D gene. This CDR3 region has 17 residues. The germline CDR1 and CDR2 sequences are SGHDN and FVKESK. Trimming removed 4 bases at V and 0 bases at J, with 17 bases between. Full variable domain (remainder filled in from reference TRBV14 and TRBJ2-3): EAGVTQFPSHSVIEKGQTVTLRCDPISGHDNLYWYRRVMGKEIKFLLHFVKESKQDESGMPNNRFLAERTGGTYSTLKVQPAELEDSGVYFCASSPDVAGTSTDTQYFGPGTRLTVL.